Included here is one T cell receptor beta chain sequence, with context. The specificity of this receptor is unknown. Germline and junction disagree at one end, which may indicate a read error. CDR1 and CDR2 were assigned from the germline V gene (reference sequence) as LGHDT and YNNKEL. The CDR3 starts with the cysteine, ends with the phenylalanine, and has 14 residues. Only the CDR3 DNA stays, 42 bases, in frame from base 1. Ficoll-Paque density gradient centrifugation was used to isolate PBMCs. The sample belongs to a study of T-cell memory formation after mild COVID-19 (dated by TCRdb to 2020 to 2023). For the study in its entirety: TCR sequence clusters from the two donors were found to be largely donor specific. T-cell clones expanding and contracting after mild COVID-19 in two donors were tracked by longitudinal TCRalpha and TCRbeta repertoire sequencing. Two young, previously healthy adult volunteers made up the cohort, one male and one female.

General findings and caveats noted by the study authors: Whether the second-wave clones peaking on day 37 were SARS-CoV-2 specific was not confirmed. The study covered only a couple of mild cases, and larger cohorts including severe cases with pre-infection samples were considered necessary. The detection of some responding clones in pre-infection memory suggests that pre-existing cross-reactive memory T cells joined the SARS-CoV-2 response. Balanced CD4/CD8 phenotypes were observed for clones contracting from day 15 to 85, whereas a bias towards CD4+ was observed for a second wave of clones expanding from day 15 to 37. Contracting CD4+ clones appeared mostly in the CM and EM memory subsets, whereas CD8+ clones were enriched in EMRA.

The sequencer listed for this sample is Illumina NovaSeq 6000. Using 5'RACE with constant-segment primers, TCRalpha and TCRbeta cDNA libraries were constructed, with sample barcodes and unique molecular identifiers added in the process. RNA was extracted from every sample with Trizol reagent. The libraries were amplified in two PCR steps, and the second step added a second sample barcode and Illumina TruSeq adapters. Libraries were sequenced on an Illumina NovaSeq with 2 x 150 bp paired-end reads. In the original analysis: With migec v1.2.7, reads were demultiplexed and then collapsed into UMI-guided consensus sequences. With mixcr v2.1.11, UMI consensuses were aligned to TRA and TRB V and J templates and assembled into clonotypes. Clonotypes were classified as expanded or contracted when called significant by both edgeR and NoisET, with noise models trained on biological replicates. edgeR calls used a false discovery rate-adjusted p below 0.01 and a log2 fold-change threshold of 1. As an exploratory analysis of dynamics, max-normalized trajectories of the 1000 most abundant clonotypes were examined with PCA combined with hierarchical clustering. Separately sequenced CD4+ and CD8+ repertoires were used to assign a CD4 or CD8 phenotype to each responding clone. Using fastp at Q25 and MiXCR, TCRdb reprocessed the public reads and kept productive beta chains. Rows with a matching CDR3 protein are joined into one entry that keeps the most common DNA and genes. These V and J calls derive from TCRdb rather than the authors' analysis. For this sample the table gives 210,000 or so distinct CDR3 sequences, of which 27% were detected only once. The ten largest clones take up roughly 10% of the sample.

The sample taken for sequencing was PBMCs or a T cell subset sorted from them (not recorded which). The source of this sequence is an adult woman who had mild COVID-19 (a few samples of this study predate the infection). The sample titles of this study are shuffled in the database, so cell type and time point are left out; the donor was told from shared clones. Recombination connected TRBV3-1 to TRBJ2-7; 9 central bases correspond to TRBD2. Here is the DNA: TGTGCCAGCCGCCATAGCGGGAGCTCCTACGAGCAGTACTTC. This is translated as CASRHSGSSYEQYF.